This TCR beta chain was documented in a study of blood T cell repertoires in COVID-19. About the research overall: Samples taken during acute and convalescent COVID-19 were collected in the United States, Italy and Spain.

In the authors' workflow: How many nucleated cells were present was estimated from reference gene primer amplification. This table comes from immunoSEQ multiplex PCR, and its TCRdb copy is limited to in-frame clones, with some not included. V and J calls and clone size follow that table, whereas D and trimming were derived from the DNA. The data hold around 97,000 clones, with more than 75% observed a single time. V was shortened by 5 bases and J by 5 bases, with 9 bases between the two germline ends. This CDR3 region has 12 residues. Germline CDR1 and CDR2: PRHDT and FYEKMQ (reference sequence). This clone came up once.

The sequence was collected from a human donor in a cohort sampled during active COVID-19. Material: peripheral blood. The rearrangement uses TRBV13 and TRBJ1-2, with D uncertain. DNA of the CDR3: TGTGCCAGCAGCAACCGAGAATATGGCTACACCTTC. The encoded protein is CASSNREYGYTF.